Shown below are 14 T cell receptor beta chains from a single sample sequenced in a study of CXCR3-negative and CXCR3-positive naive CD8 T cells. TRB cDNA libraries were made by UMI-labeled 5' RACE. TCRdb reworked the 5' RACE reads into one entry per CDR3 protein, no DNA. Recorded for this sample: tens of thousands of distinct CDR3 sequences. The sequencing sample was made of memory CD8+ T cells from blood. These receptors were obtained from a human donor in good health. Some clones in this sample may be carry-over from other donors' samples.

The rearrangement links TRBV4-3 to TRBJ2-1; without DNA, the TCRdb call of TRBD2 cannot be checked. The length of the CDR3 is 14 residues. Germline values: CDR1 LGHNA, CDR2 YSLEER. This CDR3 is CASSQEGGFHEQFF.

V gene TRBV28 combines with J gene TRBJ2-7; TCRdb indicates TRBD1, and absent DNA this call remains unverified. CDR3 length: 14 residues. Germline V lookup: CDR1 MDHEN, CDR2 SYDVKM. This CDR3 reads CASSLMGQGFEQYF.

The V call is TRBV21-1, the J call TRBJ2-5; with no DNA, the TCRdb D assignment of TRBD1 cannot be verified. TRBV21-1 constitutes a pseudogene. The CDR3 consists of 19 residues. CDR3 protein: CASSIALKTRDKTQETQYF.

The chain links TRBV12-3 or TRBV12-4 to TRBJ2-5. This CDR3 region has 12 residues. CDR3 protein: CASSLFWETQYF.

The CDR3 region is CASSLSGQETQYF. The J gene is TRBJ2-5, the V gene TRBV7-9. CDR3 length equals 13 residues. Germline V CDR1 and CDR2: SEHNR, FQNEAQ (reference sequence).

The V and J genes are TRBV4-1 and TRBJ1-2. This CDR3 is 15 amino acids long. Per the germline V gene, CDR1 is MGHRA and CDR2 is YSYEKL. The CDR3 is CASSQVSGSNYGYTF.

The chain uses TRBV2 and TRBJ2-7; TCRdb's D gene call, TRBD1, goes unchecked for lack of DNA. CDR3 length equals 15 residues. Germline CDR1 is SNHLY and CDR2 is FYNNEI. Here the CDR3 reads CASSERRQGAYEQYF.

V gene TRBV20-1 combines with J gene TRBJ1-5; the TCRdb D gene call, TRBD1, has no DNA to confirm it. The CDR3 totals 12 residues. Germline CDR1 reads DFQATT; CDR2 reads SNEGSKA (reference sequence). The CDR3 region is CSARDGNQPQHF.

V gene TRBV28 combines with J gene TRBJ2-5; without DNA, the TCRdb call of TRBD2 cannot be checked. Per the germline V gene, CDR1 is MDHEN and CDR2 is SYDVKM. The CDR3 has 14 residues. The chain's CDR3 is CASSLFRGGETQYF.

The chain joins TRBV3-1 to TRBJ1-5. Germline V gene sequence: CDR1 LGHDT, CDR2 YNNKEL (reference sequence). This CDR3 is built from 14 residues. The CDR3 loop reads CASSQEDSNQPQHF.

The rearrangement links TRBV7-6 to TRBJ2-5; TCRdb designates TRBD2, a call that cannot be tested without DNA. CDR1 and CDR2 (germline): SGHVS, FNYEAQ. This CDR3 region has 15 residues. This chain's CDR3 is CASRQTSGGVETQYF.

The chain carries TRBV28 and TRBJ2-1; TCRdb proposes TRBD1, but this gene call is untestable without DNA. Germline loops: CDR1 MDHEN, CDR2 SYDVKM. CDR3 size: 11 residues. The CDR3 spells CASSTRDTQYF. Looking up the rest from reference TRBV28 and TRBJ2-1 gives the full variable domain: DVKVTQSSRYLVKRTGEKVFLECVQDMDHENMFWYRQDPGLGLRLIYFSYDVKMKEKGDIPEGYSVSREKKERFSLILESASTNQTSMYLCASSTRDTQYFGPGTRLTVL.

The chain carries TRBV6-5 and TRBJ2-4; TCRdb's D gene call, TRBD1, goes unchecked for lack of DNA. The CDR3 sequence is 13 residues long. The germline V gene encodes CDR1 MNHEY and CDR2 SVGAGI. The chain's CDR3 is CASSYSQGNIQYF.

Judged by frequency, this clonotype is medium-sized. This chain uses TRBV7-2 with TRBJ1-1. The CDR3 loop spans 12 amino acids. Germline V lookup: CDR1 SGHTA, CDR2 FQGNSA. The CDR3 reads CASSLGYTEAFF.